This TCR beta chain was retrieved from a study of T cells after yellow fever vaccination. Study-level results: Abundant clonotypes from the bulk population could have been carried over as contaminants into FACS-sorted repertoires.

CDR3 size: 10 residues. The germline gives CDR1 MNHEY, CDR2 SMNVEV (reference sequence). The V gene lost 3 bases and the J gene lost 6 bases, with 3 bases spanning the gap. This clonotype was seen at least ten times. What it binds is unknown. TCRdb called the 5' RACE reads again in MiXCR, with one record for every CDR3 protein. This table holds roughly 340,000 distinct CDR3 sequences, 3% to 4.5% found once. The sequence came from a man aged 18 to 30 who received the YFV17D yellow fever vaccine. V gene TRBV27 combines with J gene TRBJ2-7, with D uncertain. Sequencing was performed on PBMCs, taken 5 days after the yellow fever booster vaccination. CDR3 nucleotides: TGTGCCAGCAGTTTTCCCGAGCAGTACTTC. Translation gives CASSFPEQYF.